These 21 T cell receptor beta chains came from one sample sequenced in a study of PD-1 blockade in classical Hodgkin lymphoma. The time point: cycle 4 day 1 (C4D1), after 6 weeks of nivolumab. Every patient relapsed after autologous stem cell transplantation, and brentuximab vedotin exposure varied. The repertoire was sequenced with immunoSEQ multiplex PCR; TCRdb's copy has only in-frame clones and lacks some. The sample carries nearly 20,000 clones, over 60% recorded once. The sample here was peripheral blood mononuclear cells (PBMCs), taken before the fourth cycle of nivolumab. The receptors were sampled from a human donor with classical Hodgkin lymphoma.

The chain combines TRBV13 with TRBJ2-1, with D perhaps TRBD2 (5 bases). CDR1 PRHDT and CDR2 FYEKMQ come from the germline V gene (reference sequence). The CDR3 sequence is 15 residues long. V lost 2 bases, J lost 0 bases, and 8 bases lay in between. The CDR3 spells CASSLPGSSYNEQFF. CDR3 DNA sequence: TGTGCCAGCAGCTTACCGGGGAGCTCCTACAATGAGCAGTTCTTC.

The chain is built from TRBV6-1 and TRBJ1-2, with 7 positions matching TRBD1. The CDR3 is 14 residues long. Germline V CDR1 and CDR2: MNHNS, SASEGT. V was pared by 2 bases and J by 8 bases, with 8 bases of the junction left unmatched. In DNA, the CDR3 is TGTGCCAGCAGTGAAACCATTCCGACAGGGGGCTACACCTTC. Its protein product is CASSETIPTGGYTF.

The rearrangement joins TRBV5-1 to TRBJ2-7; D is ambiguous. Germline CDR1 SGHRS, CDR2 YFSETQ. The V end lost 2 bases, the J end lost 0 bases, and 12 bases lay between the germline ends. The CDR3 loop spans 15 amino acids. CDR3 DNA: TGCGCCAGCAGCTTTGTAGGGTCCGACTCCTACGAGCAGTACTTC. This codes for CASSFVGSDSYEQYF.

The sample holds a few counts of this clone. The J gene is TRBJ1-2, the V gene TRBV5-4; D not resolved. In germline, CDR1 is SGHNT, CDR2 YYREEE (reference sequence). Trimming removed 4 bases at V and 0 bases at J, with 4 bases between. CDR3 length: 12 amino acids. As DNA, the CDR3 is TGTGCCAGCAGCCTAGCTAACTATGGCTACACCTTC. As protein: CASSLANYGYTF.

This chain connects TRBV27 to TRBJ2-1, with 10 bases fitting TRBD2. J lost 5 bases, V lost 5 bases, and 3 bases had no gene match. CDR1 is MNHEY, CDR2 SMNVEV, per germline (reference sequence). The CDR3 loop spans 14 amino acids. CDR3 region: CASSRTSGNNEQFF. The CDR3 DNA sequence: TGTGCCAGCAGTCGGACTAGCGGTAACAATGAGCAGTTCTTC.

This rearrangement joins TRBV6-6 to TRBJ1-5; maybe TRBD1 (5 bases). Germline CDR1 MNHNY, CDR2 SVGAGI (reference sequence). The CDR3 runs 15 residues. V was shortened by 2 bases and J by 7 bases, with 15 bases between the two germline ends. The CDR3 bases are TGTGCCAGCAGTTACCTCTCAGGGTTAGGACAGCCCCAGCATTTT. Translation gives CASSYLSGLGQPQHF.

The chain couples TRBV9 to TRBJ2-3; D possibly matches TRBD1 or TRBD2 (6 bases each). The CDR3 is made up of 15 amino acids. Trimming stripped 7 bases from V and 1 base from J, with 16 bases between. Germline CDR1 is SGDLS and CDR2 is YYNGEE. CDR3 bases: TGTGCCAGCTCGTTGGGGGGCGGGGGCACAGATACGCAGTATTTT. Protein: CASSLGGGGTDTQYF.

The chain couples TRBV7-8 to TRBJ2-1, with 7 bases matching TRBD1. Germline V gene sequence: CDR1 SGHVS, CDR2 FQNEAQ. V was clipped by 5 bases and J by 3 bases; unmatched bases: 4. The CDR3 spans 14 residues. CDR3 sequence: CASSTGVYYNEQFF. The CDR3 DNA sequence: TGTGCCAGCAGCACAGGGGTTTACTACAATGAGCAGTTCTTC.

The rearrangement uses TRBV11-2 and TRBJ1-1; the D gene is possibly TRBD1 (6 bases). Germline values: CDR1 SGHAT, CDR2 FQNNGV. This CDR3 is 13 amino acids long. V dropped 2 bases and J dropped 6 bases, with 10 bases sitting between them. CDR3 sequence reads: CASSLWQGSEAFF. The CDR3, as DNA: TGTGCCAGCAGCTTATGGCAGGGGTCTGAAGCTTTCTTT.

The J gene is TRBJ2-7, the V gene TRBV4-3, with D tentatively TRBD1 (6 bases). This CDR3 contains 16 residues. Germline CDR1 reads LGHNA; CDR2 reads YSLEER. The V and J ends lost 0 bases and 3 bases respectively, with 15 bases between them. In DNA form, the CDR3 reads TGCGCCAGCAGCCAAGATCTGCGCGGACAGCTCTACGAGCAGTACTTC. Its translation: CASSQDLRGQLYEQYF.

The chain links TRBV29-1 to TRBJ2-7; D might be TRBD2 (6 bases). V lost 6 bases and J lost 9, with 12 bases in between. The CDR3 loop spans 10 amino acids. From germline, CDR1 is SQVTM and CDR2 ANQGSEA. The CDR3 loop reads CSVGGVGQYF. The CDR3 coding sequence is TGCAGCGTAGGAGGGGTGGGGCAGTACTTC.

CDR3 loop: CAIARSNNEQFF. The CDR3 nucleotides read TGTGCCATTGCTAGATCCAACAATGAGCAGTTCTTC. The chain uses TRBV10-3 and TRBJ2-1; no reliable D call. Germline V CDR1 and CDR2: ENHRY, SYGVKD. V shed 9 bases and J shed 5 bases, with 11 bases lying between them. The length of the CDR3 is 12 residues.

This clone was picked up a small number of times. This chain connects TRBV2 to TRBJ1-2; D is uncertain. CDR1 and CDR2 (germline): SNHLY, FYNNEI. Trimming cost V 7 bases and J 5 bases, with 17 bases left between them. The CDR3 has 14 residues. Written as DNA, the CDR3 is TGTGCCAGCACCCCCGGTGGATTCGCATATGGCTACACCTTC. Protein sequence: CASTPGGFAYGYTF. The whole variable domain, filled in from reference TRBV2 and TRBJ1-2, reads EPEVTQTPSHQVTQMGQEVILRCVPISNHLYFYWYRQILGQKVEFLVSFYNNEISEKSEIFDDQFSVERPDGSNFTLKIRSTKLEDSAMYFCASTPGGFAYGYTFGSGTRLTVV.

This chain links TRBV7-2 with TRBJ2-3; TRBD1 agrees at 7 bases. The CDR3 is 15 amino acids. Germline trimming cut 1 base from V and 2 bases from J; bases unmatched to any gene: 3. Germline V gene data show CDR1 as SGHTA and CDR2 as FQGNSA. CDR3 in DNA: TGTGCCAGCAGCTTAGGACAGGGCCCCACAGATACGCAGTATTTT. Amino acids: CASSLGQGPTDTQYF.

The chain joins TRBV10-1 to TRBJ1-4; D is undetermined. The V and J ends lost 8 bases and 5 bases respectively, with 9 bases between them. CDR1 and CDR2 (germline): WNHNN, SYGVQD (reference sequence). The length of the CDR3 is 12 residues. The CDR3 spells CASGESNEKLFF. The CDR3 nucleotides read TGCGCCAGCGGGGAGTCCAATGAAAAACTGTTTTTT.

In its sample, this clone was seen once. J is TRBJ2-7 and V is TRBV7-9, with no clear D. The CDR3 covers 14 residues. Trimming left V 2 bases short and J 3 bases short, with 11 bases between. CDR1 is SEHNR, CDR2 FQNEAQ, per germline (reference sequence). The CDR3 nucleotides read TGTGCCAGCAGCTTAACGGCGGCACACTACGAGCAGTACTTC. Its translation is CASSLTAAHYEQYF.

The CDR3 here is CASSPPLGYEQYF. The CDR3 DNA sequence: TGTGCCAGCAGCCCCCCCCTCGGCTACGAGCAGTACTTC. The J gene is TRBJ2-7, the V gene TRBV9, with no clear D. Trimming removed 4 bases from V and 3 bases from J, with 11 bases in between. This CDR3 spans 13 amino acids. The germline gives CDR1 SGDLS, CDR2 YYNGEE.

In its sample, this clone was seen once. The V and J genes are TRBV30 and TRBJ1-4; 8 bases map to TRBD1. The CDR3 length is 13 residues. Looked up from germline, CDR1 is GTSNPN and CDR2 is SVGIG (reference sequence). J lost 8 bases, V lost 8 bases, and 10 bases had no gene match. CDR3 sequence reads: CAGFDRGGEKLFF. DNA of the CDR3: TGTGCCGGTTTCGACAGGGGAGGCGAAAAACTGTTTTTT.

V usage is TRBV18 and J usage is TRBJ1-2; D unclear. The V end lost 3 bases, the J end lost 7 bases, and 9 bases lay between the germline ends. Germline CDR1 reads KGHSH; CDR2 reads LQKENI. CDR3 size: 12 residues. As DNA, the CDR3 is TGTGCCAGCTCACCCGGGAACGGTGGCTACACCTTC. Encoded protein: CASSPGNGGYTF.

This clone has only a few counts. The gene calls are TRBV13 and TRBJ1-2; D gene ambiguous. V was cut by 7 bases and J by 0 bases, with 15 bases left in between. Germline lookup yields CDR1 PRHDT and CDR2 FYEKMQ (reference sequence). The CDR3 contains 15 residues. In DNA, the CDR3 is TGTGCCAGCAACAAAAAAATCAGTGCTAACTATGGCTACACCTTC. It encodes CASNKKISANYGYTF. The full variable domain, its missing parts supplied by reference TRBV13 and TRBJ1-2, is AAGVIQSPRHLIKEKRETATLKCYPIPRHDTVYWYQQGPGQDPQFLISFYEKMQSDKGSIPDRFSAQQFSDYHSELNMSSLELGDSALYFCASNKKISANYGYTFGSGTRLTVV.

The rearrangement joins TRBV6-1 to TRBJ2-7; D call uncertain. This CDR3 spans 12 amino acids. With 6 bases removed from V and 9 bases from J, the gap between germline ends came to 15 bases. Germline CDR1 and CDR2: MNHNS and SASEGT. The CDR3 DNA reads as TGTGCCAGCAGCACCGTGGGTTGGGTGCAGTACTTC. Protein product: CASSTVGWVQYF.